The sequence of this T cell receptor beta chain was determined in a study of cytomegalovirus exposure and HLA in healthy donors. V dropped 1 base and J dropped 5 bases, with 18 bases sitting between them. In germline, CDR1 is SGHRS, CDR2 YFSETQ. The CDR3 is made up of 16 amino acids. Researchers ran the PCR with 60 Vbeta and 13 Jbeta primers. Sequenced by immunoSEQ multiplex PCR; TCRdb stores in-frame clones only, minus some. The sample has 50,000 or so clones; around three fifths are singletons. This receptor was taken from a human donor in good health. The V and J genes are TRBV5-1 and TRBJ2-5; tentative D call: TRBD2 (8 bases). Sample: PBMCs. The CDR3: CASSLKHRGGGETQYF. CDR3 nucleotides: TGCGCCAGCAGCTTGAAGCACAGGGGCGGGGGGGAGACCCAGTACTTC.